This passage covers 12 T cell receptor beta chains from one sample sequenced in a study of T cell responses to AZD1222 COVID-19 vaccine. Generated by immunoSEQ multiplex PCR, the TCRdb table keeps only in-frame clones and is missing some. The sample includes roughly 120,000 clones, roughly 87% of them seen just once. The material sequenced was peripheral blood, taken on day 0 of AZD1222 vaccination. All receptors come from an adult in good health.

The chain is built from TRBV29-1 and TRBJ1-1; possible D gene TRBD1, 6 bases. V was pared by 7 bases and J by 2 bases, with 14 bases between. The germline gives CDR1 SQVTM, CDR2 ANQGSEA. The CDR3 consists of 13 residues. Written as DNA, the CDR3 is TGCAGCGCGATCGACAGGACCAACACTGAAGCTTTCTTT. Translation gives CSAIDRTNTEAFF.

This chain links TRBV28 with TRBJ2-7, with D unresolved. This CDR3 contains 13 residues. Trimming removed 6 bases from V and 7 bases from J, with 16 bases in between. In germline, CDR1 is MDHEN, CDR2 SYDVKM. The CDR3 nucleotides are TGTGCCAGCAGCTCCCCTAATCCAGATGAGCAGTACTTC. It encodes CASSSPNPDEQYF.

This chain connects TRBV6-2 or TRBV6-3 to TRBJ2-1; 10 positions agree with TRBD2. The germline V gene has CDR1 MNHEY and CDR2 SVGEGT. V lost 2 bases, J lost 8 bases, and 12 bases stayed unmatched. CDR3 length: 17 residues. CDR3 in DNA: TGTGCCAGCAGTTACGGGGTAGCGGGAGGCCTGAACGATGAGCAGTTCTTC. Translation gives CASSYGVAGGLNDEQFF.

V usage is TRBV7-2 and J usage is TRBJ2-5; 7 nucleotides align to TRBD1. The CDR3 loop spans 14 amino acids. The V gene's germline CDR1 is SGHTA and CDR2 FQGNSA. V lost 5 bases and J lost 7; bases outside the gene matches: 10. The CDR3 spells CASSPGTAVGTQYF. The CDR3 DNA reads as TGTGCCAGCAGCCCAGGGACAGCGGTGGGGACCCAGTACTTC.

This clone was observed once. CDR3 sequence (DNA): TGCGCCAGCAGCTTGGAAGTAGCGGGGGGCACAGATACGCAGTATTTT. Translated, it gives CASSLEVAGGTDTQYF. V is TRBV5-1 and J is TRBJ2-3; 9 bases agree with TRBD2. Germline CDR1 and CDR2: SGHRS and YFSETQ. V shed 0 bases and J 1 base; nucleotides not matched to a gene: 3. The CDR3 sequence is 16 residues long.

The rearrangement uses TRBV3-1 (or the pseudogene TRBV3-2) and TRBJ1-1; possibly TRBD1 for D (5 bases). The CDR3 is 14 amino acids. V was pared by 4 bases and J by 4 bases, with 13 bases between. The germline CDR1 and CDR2 sequences are LGHDT and YNNKEL (reference sequence). The CDR3 spells CASSLRGVPTEAFF. CDR3 sequence (DNA): TGTGCCAGCAGCCTACGGGGGGTCCCCACTGAAGCTTTCTTT.

The chain carries TRBV10-3 and TRBJ2-2; D uncertain. This CDR3 has 13 residues. Between the trimmed V and J ends, which lost 3 bases and 5 bases, there was a span of 7 bases. CDR1 ENHRY and CDR2 SYGVKD come from the germline V gene. CDR3 nucleotide sequence: TGTGCCATCAGTGACAGAGAGACCGGGGAGCTGTTTTTT. Amino acid sequence: CAISDRETGELFF.

The genes are TRBV7-9 and TRBJ2-4; possibly TRBD2 for D (6 bases). The germline CDR1 and CDR2 sequences are SEHNR and FQNEAQ (reference sequence). Deletions cut 6 bases from V and 8 bases from J, with 20 bases between. The CDR3 has 15 residues. DNA of the CDR3: TGTGCCAGCAGTTTCGCCCTGGGGGGTAAAGACATTCAGTACTTC. It yields the protein CASSFALGGKDIQYF.

The chain joins TRBV4-1 to TRBJ2-5; D not resolved. The V end was cut by 0 bases, the J end by 2 bases, with 13 bases between. Germline values: CDR1 MGHRA, CDR2 YSYEKL. The CDR3 consists of 16 residues. Here the CDR3 DNA reads TGCGCCAGCAGCCAAGATAAGTCGGCAGATCAAGAGACCCAGTACTTC. It translates to CASSQDKSADQETQYF.

The genes are TRBV12-3 or TRBV12-4 and TRBJ2-3, with 8 bases that match TRBD2. The CDR3 is made up of 13 amino acids. J was trimmed by 7 bases and V by 7 bases; bases with no gene match: 7. CDR3 bases: TGTGCCAGCATCCGGCGGGGGGTAAATACGCAGTATTTT. Its translation: CASIRRGVNTQYF.

In its sample, this clone ranks as medium-sized. The rearrangement joins TRBV24-1 to TRBJ2-7; possible D gene TRBD2, 7 bases. Trimming stripped 4 bases from V and 6 bases from J, with 15 bases between. CDR1 is KGHDR, CDR2 SFDVKD, per germline. The CDR3 is 14 residues long. DNA of the CDR3: TGTGCCACCAGTGAAACAGGGAGGGGTGGCGAGCAGTACTTC. It encodes CATSETGRGGEQYF.

V is TRBV11-1 and J is TRBJ1-2; D call uncertain. V lost 5 bases and J lost 7, with 14 bases in between. This CDR3 has 13 amino acids. CDR1 and CDR2 from the germline V gene are SGHAT and FQDESV (reference sequence). CDR3 in DNA: TGTGCCAGCAGCCCCCGGCGTTCGGGTGGCTACACCTTC. This encodes CASSPRRSGGYTF.